The clone carrying this T cell receptor beta chain was picked up one time. This specimen comes from a study of PD-1 blockade in classical Hodgkin lymphoma. Method: immunoSEQ multiplex PCR; TCRdb's copy keeps in-frame clones and lacks some. The sample has approximately 38,000 clones; around 80% are singletons. Time point specified: cycle 4 day 1 (C4D1), after 6 weeks of nivolumab. In every patient, relapse followed autologous stem cell transplantation, while exposure to brentuximab vedotin differed. Germline V lookup: CDR1 SQVTM, CDR2 ANQGSEA. The length of the CDR3 is 13 residues. Losses at the gene ends were 4 bases for V and 1 base for J; bases not matched to a gene: 2.

The sequence was obtained from a human donor with classical Hodgkin lymphoma. Sequenced material: peripheral blood mononuclear cells (PBMCs), taken before the fourth cycle of nivolumab. V is TRBV29-1 and J is TRBJ2-5, with TRBD1 matching over 8 bases. The CDR3 loop reads CSVGGQGQETQYF. The CDR3 DNA is TGCAGCGTTGGTGGACAGGGCCAAGAGACCCAGTACTTC. Based on the CDR3 plus reference TRBV29-1 and TRBJ2-5, the full variable domain is SAVISQKPSRDICQRGTSLTIQCQVDSQVTMMFWYRQQPGQSLTLIATANQGSEATYESGFVIDKFPISRPNLTFSTLTVSNMSPEDSSIYLCSVGGQGQETQYFGPGTRLLVL.